The clone carrying this T cell receptor beta chain was recorded a few times. The antigen remains undetermined. From the 5' RACE reads, TCRdb called clonotypes with MiXCR, one entry per CDR3 protein. The table includes about 470,000 distinct CDR3 sequences, about 20% detected once. This specimen comes from a study of T-cell memory formation after mild COVID-19. Study as a whole: Clusters were largely donor specific.

General study results and limits: Detection of some responders pre-infection suggested pre-existing cross-reactive memory T cells participated. Contracting clones, day 15 to 85, had balanced CD4/CD8, and later expanders favored CD4+. Day 37-peaking second-wave clones had unconfirmed SARS-CoV-2 specificity.

The TCR originated in an adult woman who had mild COVID-19 (a few samples of this study predate the infection). Cell type and time point are not known. Sample: PBMCs or a T cell subset sorted from them (not recorded which).

The CDR3 protein is CASSQGVPYSPLHF. In DNA, the CDR3 is TGCGCCAGCAGCCAAGGGGTACCCTATTCACCCCTCCACTTT. The V and J genes are TRBV4-1 and TRBJ1-6; D gene uncertain. Trimming cost V 1 base and J 8 bases, with 9 bases left between them. Germline-derived CDR1 and CDR2 are MGHRA and YSYEKL. CDR3 length: 14 residues.